This T cell receptor (beta chain) was documented in a study of T cells in Graves' hyperthyroidism and ophthalmopathy. Amplification yielded TCR beta CDR3 regions, with RNA transcripts as the source. Initially, a first-round RT-PCR of the TCR CDR3 employed the HTBI primer set. TCRdb passed the multiplex PCR reads through MiXCR, listing each CDR3 protein once. Of approximately 610,000 distinct CDR3 sequences in the sample, about 15% were seen once. This clonotype was found many times. The CDR3 totals 15 residues. Trimming cost V 5 bases and J 7 bases, with 20 bases left between them. CDR1 is MDHEN and CDR2 is SYDVKM in the germline V gene.

The sample was blood. This TCR came from a woman in her thirties or forties with Graves' ophthalmopathy. This chain connects TRBV28 to TRBJ1-2, with D possibly being TRBD1 (5 bases). The CDR3 protein is CASSINSMGGSGYTF. CDR3 sequence (DNA): TGTGCCAGCAGTATCAATTCGATGGGGGGTAGTGGCTACACCTTC.